These T cell receptor beta chains were read from a single sample in a study of cytomegalovirus exposure and HLA in healthy donors. Sequencing used immunoSEQ multiplex PCR; TCRdb keeps in-frame clones, though not all of them. Here the sample spans over 200,000 clones, 75% to 90% being singletons. Sequencing was carried out using PBMCs. The receptors originated from a woman aged 25 to 39 in good health and CMV-seropositive. CDR3s leave out the opening cysteine and the closing phenylalanine or tryptophan. The order of the fields is clone size, V gene, J gene, CDR3 protein. Clone size is given for some rows only: seen once, a few or many times, or a class if the clone is expanded.

clone size: once; V gene: TRBV7-2; J gene: TRBJ2-7; CDR3 protein: ASSFQGVSYEQY
clone size: NA; V gene: TRBV5-3; J gene: TRBJ2-1; CDR3 protein: ARSLTGNSYNEQF
clone size: NA; V gene: TRBV6-5; J gene: TRBJ1-1; CDR3 protein: ASSYFQGNTEAF
clone size: NA; V gene: TRBV11-2; J gene: TRBJ2-1; CDR3 protein: ASRIPGQGASYNEQF
clone size: NA; V gene: TRBV9; J gene: TRBJ2-6; CDR3 protein: ASSALGQGRSGANVLT
clone size: once; V gene: TRBV6-5; J gene: TRBJ1-3; CDR3 protein: ASSRTVSGNTIY
clone size: NA; V gene: TRBV6-5; J gene: TRBJ1-3; CDR3 protein: ASSYSSTGNTIY
clone size: NA; V gene: TRBV5-6; J gene: TRBJ1-4; CDR3 protein: ASSSTEPLDEKLF
clone size: NA; V gene: TRBV7-4; J gene: TRBJ2-5; CDR3 protein: ASSPAPEETQY
clone size: once; V gene: TRBV27; J gene: TRBJ2-2; CDR3 protein: ASSFGPITGELF
clone size: NA; V gene: TRBV9; J gene: TRBJ2-7; CDR3 protein: ASSVEAFPYEQY
clone size: NA; V gene: TRBV25-1; J gene: TRBJ1-2; CDR3 protein: ASSESPWTYGYT
clone size: NA; V gene: TRBV5-1; J gene: TRBJ1-3; CDR3 protein: ASSLAGAGNGNTIY
clone size: NA; V gene: TRBV2; J gene: TRBJ2-5; CDR3 protein: ASSESGAGETQY
clone size: NA; V gene: TRBV19; J gene: TRBJ1-2; CDR3 protein: ASSIDLWHNGKHGYT
clone size: NA; V gene: TRBV4-1; J gene: TRBJ1-1; CDR3 protein: ASSQFDFGGEAF
clone size: NA; V gene: TRBV11-2; J gene: TRBJ2-7; CDR3 protein: ASSPMQAYEQY
clone size: few; V gene: TRBV7-8; J gene: TRBJ2-7; CDR3 protein: ASSLGTGGPYEQY
clone size: NA; V gene: TRBV11-3; J gene: TRBJ2-7; CDR3 protein: ASRALGYEQY
clone size: NA; V gene: TRBV4-1; J gene: TRBJ2-1; CDR3 protein: ASSQVRGREGNEQF
clone size: NA; V gene: TRBV7-9; J gene: TRBJ1-1; CDR3 protein: ASTGQGGGGSLSPTEAF
clone size: NA; V gene: TRBV5-6; J gene: TRBJ2-7; CDR3 protein: ASSLGAGGSYEQY
clone size: many; V gene: TRBV7-9; J gene: TRBJ1-2; CDR3 protein: ASSLVQGEHYGYT
clone size: NA; V gene: TRBV9; J gene: TRBJ2-3; CDR3 protein: ASSVGLAGGVDTQY
clone size: NA; V gene: TRBV5-1; J gene: TRBJ2-2; CDR3 protein: ASSLGQGGTTGELF
clone size: NA; V gene: TRBV9; J gene: TRBJ1-1; CDR3 protein: ASSVSGNQEAF
clone size: NA; V gene: TRBV7-3; J gene: TRBJ2-3; CDR3 protein: ASSPGGTDTQY
clone size: NA; V gene: TRBV30; J gene: TRBJ2-3; CDR3 protein: AWSALGRGTDTQY
clone size: NA; V gene: TRBV25-1; J gene: TRBJ1-1; CDR3 protein: ASSEGGGSGAF
clone size: NA; V gene: TRBV28; J gene: TRBJ1-2; CDR3 protein: ASSSGQVQGYT
clone size: NA; V gene: TRBV5-4; J gene: TRBJ2-6; CDR3 protein: ASSLFQVAGANVLT
clone size: NA; V gene: TRBV5-4; J gene: TRBJ1-2; CDR3 protein: ASSLGGQRVYGYT
clone size: NA; V gene: TRBV6-5; J gene: TRBJ1-5; CDR3 protein: ASSYSRGTNQPQH